This TCR beta chain was recovered during a study of shared clonotypes between healthy human individuals. Overall study findings and caveats: In contrast to clonotypes shared by all four donors, non-shared clonotypes had lower generation probabilities. At large depth, rarefaction still showed sorted-subset sequencing to be incomplete. Richness estimates generally favored naive over memory subsets.

The naive CD8 population came from CD45RO-negative cells selected for CCR7, without terminally differentiated effector memory CD45RA+ cells. For this clone: What it binds is unknown.

Per the germline V gene, CDR1 is SGHAT and CDR2 is FQDESV (reference sequence). V was trimmed by 3 bases and J by 0 bases, leaving 9 bases between them. The CDR3 totals 14 residues. Across several immunoSEQ plates, the genomic DNA of each subset was split evenly. TCRdb's copy holds only in-frame clones and misses some; the assay was immunoSEQ multiplex PCR. Seen here are around 2.1 million clones, 85% to 95% observed once, and the top ten hold over 1.5%. This clonotype was obtained from a man younger than 35 in good health. Some clones in this sample may be carry-over from other donors' samples. The chain has TRBV11-1 and TRBJ2-7; a weak D match, TRBD1 (6 bases). Sequenced input: naive CD8+ T cells from PBMCs. The CDR3 DNA sequence: TGTGCCAGCAGCTTCCAACAGGGCTCCTACGAGCAGTACTTC. It yields the protein CASSFQQGSYEQYF.